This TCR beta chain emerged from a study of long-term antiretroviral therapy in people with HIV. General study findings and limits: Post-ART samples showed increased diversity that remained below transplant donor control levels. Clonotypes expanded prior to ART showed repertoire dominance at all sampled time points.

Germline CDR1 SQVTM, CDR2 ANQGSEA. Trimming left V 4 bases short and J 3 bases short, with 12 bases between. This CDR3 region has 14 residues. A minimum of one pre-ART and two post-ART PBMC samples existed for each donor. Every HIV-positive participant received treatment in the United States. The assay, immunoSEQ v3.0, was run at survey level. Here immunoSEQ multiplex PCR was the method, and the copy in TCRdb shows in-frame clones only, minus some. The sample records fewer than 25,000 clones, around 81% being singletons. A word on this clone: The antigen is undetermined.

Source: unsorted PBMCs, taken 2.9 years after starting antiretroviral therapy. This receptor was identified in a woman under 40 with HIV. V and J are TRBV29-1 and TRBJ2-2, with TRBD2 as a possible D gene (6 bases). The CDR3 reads CSVGGGLDTGELFF. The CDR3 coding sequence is TGCAGCGTTGGTGGGGGGTTGGACACCGGGGAGCTGTTTTTT.